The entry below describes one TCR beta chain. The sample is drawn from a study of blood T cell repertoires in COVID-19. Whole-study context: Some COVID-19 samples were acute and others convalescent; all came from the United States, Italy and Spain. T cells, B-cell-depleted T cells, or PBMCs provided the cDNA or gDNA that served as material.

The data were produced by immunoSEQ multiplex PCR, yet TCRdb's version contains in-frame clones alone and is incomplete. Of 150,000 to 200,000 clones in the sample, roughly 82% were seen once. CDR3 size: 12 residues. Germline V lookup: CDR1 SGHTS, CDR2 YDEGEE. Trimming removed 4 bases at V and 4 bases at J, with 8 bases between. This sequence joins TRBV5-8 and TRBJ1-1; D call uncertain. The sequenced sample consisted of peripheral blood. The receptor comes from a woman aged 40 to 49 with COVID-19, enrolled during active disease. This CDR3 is CASSPAGTEAFF. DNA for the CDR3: TGTGCCAGCAGCCCCGCGGGCACTGAAGCTTTCTTT. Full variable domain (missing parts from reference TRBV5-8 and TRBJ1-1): EAGVTQSPTHLIKTRGQQATLRCSPISGHTSVYWYQQALGLGLQFLLWYDEGEERNRGNFPPRFSGRQFPNYSSELNVNALELEDSALYLCASSPAGTEAFFGQGTRLTVV.